The 18 T cell receptor beta chains given below trace back to one sample, sequenced in a study of immune evolution from preneoplasia to lung adenocarcinoma. The protocol was immunoSEQ multiplex PCR, while the TCRdb copy is restricted to in-frame clones and leaves out a portion. Of under 10,000 clones listed, about 83% are singletons. What was sequenced was FFPE minimally invasive lung adenocarcinoma tissue. Receptors originate from a person aged 70 to 80 with lung adenocarcinoma.

The J gene is TRBJ1-2, the V gene TRBV30; TRBD1 might be the D (5 bases). Deletions cut 7 bases from V and 2 bases from J, with 14 bases between. Germline CDR1 reads GTSNPN; CDR2 reads SVGIG (reference sequence). The CDR3 consists of 13 residues. In nucleotides, the CDR3 is TGTGCCTCAAGTGGGGGAAGGAACTATGGCTACACCTTC. As protein: CASSGGRNYGYTF.

The chain combines TRBV5-1 with TRBJ1-3; 9 bases align to TRBD1. The germline V gene has CDR1 SGHRS and CDR2 YFSETQ. The J segment lost 0 bases and the V segment lost 1 base, leaving 11 bases of the junction unmatched. This CDR3 contains 19 residues. This CDR3 is CASSLTWGGQGLSGNTIYF. The CDR3 nucleotides read TGCGCCAGCAGCTTGACCTGGGGGGGACAGGGCCTCTCTGGAAACACCATATATTTT.

J is TRBJ1-1 and V is TRBV4-1; the match to TRBD1 covers 10 bases. CDR1 and CDR2 (germline): MGHRA, YSYEKL. The CDR3 spans 19 residues. V lost 3 bases and J lost 7; bases outside the gene matches: 20. This chain's CDR3 is CASSHPAGIRDRGWSEAFF. CDR3 in DNA: TGCGCCAGCAGCCACCCCGCGGGAATCCGGGACAGGGGATGGAGTGAAGCTTTCTTT.

CDR3 sequence: CASSLQISNTGELFF. The CDR3 nucleotides are TGTGCCAGCAGCCTACAAATCTCGAACACCGGGGAGCTGTTTTTT. The chain recombines TRBV2 with TRBJ2-2; D gene unclear. This CDR3 is 15 amino acids long. Per the germline V gene, CDR1 is SNHLY and CDR2 is FYNNEI. V gave up 6 bases and J gave up 0 bases, with 11 bases separating them.

The chain joins TRBV10-2 to TRBJ2-5; 10 nucleotides line up with TRBD2. CDR1 WSHSY and CDR2 SAAADI come from the germline V gene. Trimming took 10 bases from V and 2 from J; bases not matched to a gene: 7. The CDR3 totals 14 residues. Written as DNA, the CDR3 is TGCGCCACCTGGACTAGCGGATCACAAGAGACCCAGTACTTC. Translation: CATWTSGSQETQYF.

The chain is built from TRBV11-2 and TRBJ2-2; weak D call: TRBD1 (5 bases). Germline CDR1 reads SGHAT; CDR2 reads FQNNGV. V was pared by 5 bases and J by 0 bases, with 7 bases between. The CDR3 covers 14 residues. The CDR3 here is CASSRQTNTGELFF. CDR3 in DNA: TGTGCCAGCAGCCGACAGACGAACACCGGGGAGCTGTTTTTT.

This clone was seen a handful of times. The gene calls are TRBV21-1 and TRBJ2-7; whether TRBD2, the table's D call, matches the DNA was not checked. TRBV21-1 is a recognized pseudogene. This CDR3 has 16 residues. In DNA form, the CDR3 reads TGTGCCAGCAGCAAAATAAAGGGAGGCCTCTCCTACGAGCAGTACTTC. It specifies CASSKIKGGLSYEQYF.

The rearrangement links TRBV6-5 to TRBJ1-2, with D uncertain. Germline V gene data show CDR1 as MNHEY and CDR2 as SVGAGI. CDR3 length: 14 amino acids. V was pared by 0 bases and J by 8 bases, with 13 bases between. The CDR3 protein is CASSYSRDVGGYTF. The DNA of the CDR3 is TGTGCCAGCAGTTACTCCCGAGACGTCGGCGGCTACACCTTC.

This chain joins TRBV2 and TRBJ1-2; D is undetermined. With 5 bases removed from V and 8 bases from J, the gap between germline ends came to 12 bases. Looked up from germline, CDR1 is SNHLY and CDR2 is FYNNEI. The CDR3 sequence is 12 residues long. CDR3 sequence: CASSRTLTGYTF. The CDR3 DNA reads as TGTGCCAGCAGTAGGACCTTAACCGGCTACACCTTC.

CDR3 residues: CASTRMKGVFNSPLHF. CDR3 DNA sequence: TGTGCCAGCACCAGAATGAAGGGGGTATTTAATTCACCCCTCCACTTT. The rearrangement uses TRBV2 and TRBJ1-6; a possible D gene is TRBD1 (6 bases). Per the germline V gene, CDR1 is SNHLY and CDR2 is FYNNEI. V was clipped by 7 bases and J by 6 bases, with 19 bases between them. The CDR3 runs to 16 residues.

The CDR3 region is CASSAHSGEGETQYF. DNA for the CDR3: TGTGCCAGCAGCGCACATAGCGGGGAGGGAGAGACCCAGTACTTC. V and J are TRBV5-4 and TRBJ2-5, with TRBD2 matching over 8 bases. Germline lookup yields CDR1 SGHNT and CDR2 YYREEE (reference sequence). The CDR3 runs to 15 residues. The J segment lost 4 bases and the V segment lost 4 bases, leaving 9 bases of the junction unmatched.

This rearrangement joins TRBV5-1 to TRBJ2-5; D may be TRBD1 (5 bases). Trimming stripped 7 bases from V and 2 bases from J, with 24 bases between. Germline CDR1 SGHRS, CDR2 YFSETQ. CDR3 length: 17 residues. CDR3 sequence: CASRSLSGVTDQETQYF. CDR3 DNA sequence: TGCGCCAGCCGTTCCCTCAGTGGGGTGACAGATCAAGAGACCCAGTACTTC.

The chain combines TRBV6-1 with TRBJ1-6, with a possible D match to TRBD1 (5 bases). The germline V and J ends were trimmed by 5 bases and 4 bases, with 12 bases remaining between them. The CDR3 contains 15 residues. Germline V lookup: CDR1 MNHNS, CDR2 SASEGT. CDR3 amino acids: CASSLGTTYNSPLHF. The DNA of the CDR3 is TGTGCCAGCAGTCTAGGGACCACTTATAATTCACCCCTCCACTTT.

V and J are TRBV15 and TRBJ1-3; D may be TRBD1 (5 bases). Trimming removed 4 bases at V and 4 bases at J, with 11 bases between. CDR1 and CDR2 (germline): LNHNV, YYDKDF (reference sequence). CDR3 length: 14 residues. The CDR3 loop is CATSKGFVGNTIYF. In DNA form, the CDR3 reads TGTGCCACCAGCAAGGGGTTTGTAGGAAACACCATATATTTT.

The V call is TRBV11-1, the J call TRBJ1-1; D unresolved. The length of the CDR3 is 13 residues. The V gene's germline CDR1 is SGHAT and CDR2 FQDESV (reference sequence). With 3 bases removed from V and 2 bases from J, the gap between germline ends came to 7 bases. CDR3 region: CASSLYLNTEAFF. The CDR3 region has the DNA TGTGCCAGCAGCTTGTACCTCAACACTGAAGCTTTCTTT.

The chain joins TRBV30 to TRBJ2-5; D is perhaps TRBD1 or TRBD2 (6 bases each). CDR1 and CDR2 (germline): GTSNPN, SVGIG (reference sequence). The V end lost 3 bases, the J end lost 5 bases, and 19 bases lay between the germline ends. CDR3 size: 15 residues. In DNA form, the CDR3 reads TGTGCCTGGAGCCCTAAGGCCGGGGGCGCGGAGACCCAGTACTTC. Its translation is CAWSPKAGGAETQYF. The variable domain in full, with the rest retrieved from reference TRBV30 and TRBJ2-5, is SQTIHQWPATLVQPVGSPLSLECTVEGTSNPNLYWYRQAAGRGLQLLFYSVGIGQISSEVPQNLSASRPQDRQFILSSKKLLLSDSGFYLCAWSPKAGGAETQYFGPGTRLLVL.

This chain joins TRBV6-5 and TRBJ1-1; D is unresolved. CDR3 length equals 14 residues. Germline V lookup: CDR1 MNHEY, CDR2 SVGAGI. V lost 0 bases and J 5 bases, leaving 10 bases between the germline ends. CDR3 sequence (DNA): TGTGCCAGCAGTTACTCGCTGGGAGGGACTGAAGCTTTCTTT. Amino acids: CASSYSLGGTEAFF.

This clone occurred a few times. The chain uses TRBV11-2 and TRBJ2-7; tentatively, D is TRBD2 (5 bases). Per the germline V gene, CDR1 is SGHAT and CDR2 is FQNNGV. V lost 2 bases and J lost 2, with 10 bases in between. There are 14 residues in the CDR3. CDR3 in DNA: TGTGCCAGCAGCTTATACGGGATCGCCTACGAGCAGTACTTC. This codes for CASSLYGIAYEQYF.